What follows are 20 T cell receptor beta chains derived from one specimen sequenced in a study of regulatory T cells in long-lasting Graves disease. Through Arm-PCR of CDR3 regions and iRepertoire HTBI primers, TCR beta libraries were built. TCRdb reprocessed the multiplex PCR reads via MiXCR and lists one record per CDR3 protein. The data show a few hundred thousand distinct CDR3 sequences, about 17% seen once. Time point indicated: newly diagnosed GD, antithyroid drugs for less than 3 months. PBMC RNA served as the TCR library source. These data also formed part of another study, on T cells in Graves' hyperthyroidism and ophthalmopathy.

The sample in question was peripheral blood mononuclear cells (PBMCs), obtained at new diagnosis, from a patient treated with antithyroid drugs. These receptors all come from a woman aged 25 to 45 with Graves disease.

This clonotype appeared many times. The chain uses TRBV6-2 or TRBV6-3 and TRBJ2-7, with 7 bases aligning to TRBD1. Germline V gives CDR1 MNHEY, CDR2 SVGEGT. With 6 bases clipped from V and 0 bases from J, the junction kept 5 bases outside the gene matches. CDR3 length equals 14 residues. The CDR3 coding sequence is TGTGCCAGCAGATCCTGGGACAGCTCCTACGAGCAGTACTTC. This sequence encodes CASRSWDSSYEQYF.

This clonotype was picked up many times. V usage is TRBV19 and J usage is TRBJ1-2, with D maybe TRBD1 (5 bases). Trimming removed 8 bases from V and 1 base from J, with 17 bases in between. The CDR3 has 15 amino acids. Germline V CDR1 and CDR2: LNHDA, SQIVND (reference sequence). The CDR3 here is CASRKGGQGNYGYTF. As DNA, the CDR3 is TGTGCCAGTCGGAAGGGCGGGCAGGGTAACTATGGCTACACCTTC.

This clonotype has ten or more counts. The genes are TRBV12-3 or TRBV12-4 and TRBJ1-1; D uncertain. The CDR3 consists of 14 residues. V was shortened by 3 bases and J by 2 bases, with 10 bases between the two germline ends. CDR3 bases: TGTGCCAGCAGTTTCGTTGTGGGAAACACTGAAGCTTTCTTT. This sequence encodes CASSFVVGNTEAFF.

This clonotype was counted many times. The rearrangement joins TRBV7-8 to TRBJ1-3, with 8 nucleotides matching TRBD1. Germline CDR1 SGHVS, CDR2 FQNEAQ. Trimming removed 4 bases from V and 2 bases from J; junction bases left unmatched: 4. CDR3 length: 15 amino acids. CDR3 sequence (DNA): TGTGCCAGCAGCTCGGACAGGGTAGCTGGAAACACCATATATTTT. This codes for CASSSDRVAGNTIYF.

This clonotype has at least ten counts. The rearrangement joins TRBV7-9 to TRBJ1-5; possible D gene TRBD1, 6 bases. CDR1 and CDR2 from the germline V gene are SEHNR and FQNEAQ (reference sequence). CDR3 size: 15 residues. V was clipped by 6 bases and J by 4 bases, with 16 bases between them. CDR3 protein: CASSHGGSLNQPQHF. DNA of the CDR3: TGTGCCAGCAGTCACGGGGGCAGCTTAAATCAGCCCCAGCATTTT.

The chain links TRBV10-2 to TRBJ2-5, with 8 bases aligning to TRBD2. Germline V gene sequence: CDR1 WSHSY, CDR2 SAAADI. V was pared by 4 bases and J by 3 bases, with 7 bases of the junction left unmatched. This CDR3 is 15 amino acids long. The CDR3 DNA reads TGCGCCAGCAGTGTACTCGGACTAGCAAAAGAGACCCAGTACTTC. Translation gives CASSVLGLAKETQYF.

This rearrangement joins TRBV7-9 to TRBJ2-3; a weak D match, TRBD2 (6 bases). Germline CDR1 reads SEHNR; CDR2 reads FQNEAQ (reference sequence). Trimming pared 5 bases from V and 5 bases from J, leaving 11 bases between. The CDR3 is 13 amino acids. This chain's CDR3 is CASSKAGQDTQYF. CDR3 sequence (DNA): TGTGCCAGCAGCAAGGCGGGGCAAGATACGCAGTATTTT.

The chain is built from TRBV6-1 and TRBJ1-6; D is unresolved. V gave up 11 bases and J gave up 7 bases, with 9 bases separating them. CDR1 is MNHNS, CDR2 SASEGT, per germline. The CDR3 spans 11 residues. The CDR3 nucleotides are TGTGCCGGAGGAAGGAATTCACCCCTCCACTTT. As protein: CAGGRNSPLHF.

This clonotype has at least ten counts. V is TRBV18 and J is TRBJ1-2, with D perhaps TRBD1 (5 bases). The germline V gene has CDR1 KGHSH and CDR2 LQKENI. The CDR3 has 16 amino acids. Trimming shortened V by 5 bases and J by 4 bases, and 20 bases separated the two germline ends. CDR3 coding DNA: TGTGCCAGCTCAGACAGTCCCACCGGGAGAGGCTATGGCTACACCTTC. Translation: CASSDSPTGRGYGYTF.

This clonotype was picked up many times. The rearrangement joins TRBV4-1 to TRBJ1-4; D ambiguous. The germline CDR1 and CDR2 sequences are MGHRA and YSYEKL. Trimming pared 0 bases from V and 7 bases from J, leaving 3 bases between. This CDR3 contains 12 residues. CDR3 sequence reads: CASSQEGEKLFF. In DNA form, the CDR3 reads TGCGCCAGCAGCCAAGAGGGTGAAAAACTGTTTTTT.

Regarding this clonotype: Only one base separates this from a far larger clonotype, so it likely reflects a read error. The V gene is TRBV2, the J gene TRBJ2-1; no definite D call. This CDR3 contains 15 residues. Germline-derived CDR1 and CDR2 are SNHLY and FYNNEI. In DNA, the CDR3 is TGTGCCGGCAGTTACTCGGTCAAGGCCAACAATGAGCAGTTCTTC. The encoded protein is CAGSYSVKANNEQFF.

This clonotype was counted many times. This sequence joins TRBV18 and TRBJ1-6, with D maybe TRBD1 (5 bases). Germline loops: CDR1 KGHSH, CDR2 LQKENI. Between the trimmed V and J ends, which lost 4 bases and 5 bases, there was a span of 9 bases. This CDR3 is built from 14 residues. This chain's CDR3 is CASSRQGHNSPLHF. CDR3 coding DNA: TGTGCCAGCTCACGCCAGGGACATAATTCACCCCTCCACTTT.

This clonotype was detected many times. V is TRBV18 and J is TRBJ2-7; D unresolved. Trimming took 5 bases from V and 0 from J, leaving 11 bases between them. The CDR3 loop spans 14 amino acids. Germline CDR1 is KGHSH and CDR2 is LQKENI. CDR3 sequence reads: CASSAKDGSYEQYF. CDR3 in DNA: TGTGCCAGCTCAGCCAAGGACGGCTCCTACGAGCAGTACTTC.

This clonotype was found many times. V is TRBV19 and J is TRBJ1-3; D uncertain. The ends were cut back, 0 bases at V and 0 bases at J, with 12 bases in the middle. The CDR3 runs 17 residues. Germline V gene data show CDR1 as LNHDA and CDR2 as SQIVND (reference sequence). CDR3: CASSIDRPGNSGNTIYF. CDR3 bases: TGTGCCAGTAGTATAGATCGGCCCGGGAACTCTGGAAACACCATATATTTT.

Notes on this clonotype: A read error likely explains this, since a far larger clone differs by one base. This chain uses TRBV7-2 with TRBJ2-1, with 7 positions matching TRBD1. In germline, CDR1 is SGHTA, CDR2 FQGNSA. The CDR3 spans 17 residues. CDR3 in amino acids: CASSVGTAPTTYDEQFF. DNA of the CDR3: TGTGCCAGCAGCGTGGGGACAGCCCCAACTACCTACGATGAGCAGTTCTTC.

This clonotype was seen repeatedly, ten times or more. The chain uses TRBV20-1 and TRBJ2-3; the D is unclear. V was trimmed by 5 bases and J by 7 bases, leaving 10 bases between them. Germline CDR1 is DFQATT and CDR2 is SNEGSKA (reference sequence). This CDR3 region has 11 residues. The CDR3 spells CSALKANTQYF. CDR3 DNA: TGCAGTGCTCTCAAGGCTAATACGCAGTATTTT.

This clonotype was detected ten times or more. The chain combines TRBV5-1 with TRBJ1-5; D ambiguous. Trimming shortened V by 0 bases and J by 3 bases, and 10 bases separated the two germline ends. This CDR3 has 15 residues. Germline lookup yields CDR1 SGHRS and CDR2 YFSETQ. The CDR3 loop is CASSLEGQYNQPQHF. CDR3 bases: TGCGCCAGCAGCTTGGAGGGTCAGTACAATCAGCCCCAGCATTTT.

This clonotype was picked up a small number of times. The gene calls are TRBV14 and TRBJ1-2; maybe TRBD1 (5 bases). The CDR3 runs 13 residues. In germline, CDR1 is SGHDN, CDR2 FVKESK. Trimming removed 6 bases at V and 10 bases at J, with 18 bases between. The CDR3 reads CASSPGASQFYTF. DNA of the CDR3: TGTGCCAGCAGTCCCGGGGCCAGTCAATTCTACACCTTC.

This clonotype has a count of ten or more. The rearrangement uses TRBV29-1 and TRBJ1-2, with 9 bases aligning to TRBD1. CDR1 is SQVTM and CDR2 is ANQGSEA in the germline V gene. After removal of 3 bases from V and 4 bases from J, the junction contained 3 bases not matched to a gene. The CDR3 spans 13 residues. CDR3 nucleotide sequence: TGCAGCGTTGAGGGACAGGGCCTCTATGGCTACACCTTC. Protein: CSVEGQGLYGYTF. Together with reference TRBV29-1 and TRBJ1-2, the CDR3 gives the full variable domain: SAVISQKPSRDICQRGTSLTIQCQVDSQVTMMFWYRQQPGQSLTLIATANQGSEATYESGFVIDKFPISRPNLTFSTLTVSNMSPEDSSIYLCSVEGQGLYGYTFGSGTRLTVV.

This clonotype was detected many times. This chain connects TRBV7-9 to TRBJ2-2; unclear D gene. The CDR3 covers 15 residues. The germline gives CDR1 SEHNR, CDR2 FQNEAQ (reference sequence). Trimming pared 1 base from V and 0 bases from J, leaving 6 bases between. The CDR3 sequence: CASSLVRTNTGELFF. The DNA for the CDR3 is TGTGCCAGCAGCTTAGTACGGACGAACACCGGGGAGCTGTTTTTT.